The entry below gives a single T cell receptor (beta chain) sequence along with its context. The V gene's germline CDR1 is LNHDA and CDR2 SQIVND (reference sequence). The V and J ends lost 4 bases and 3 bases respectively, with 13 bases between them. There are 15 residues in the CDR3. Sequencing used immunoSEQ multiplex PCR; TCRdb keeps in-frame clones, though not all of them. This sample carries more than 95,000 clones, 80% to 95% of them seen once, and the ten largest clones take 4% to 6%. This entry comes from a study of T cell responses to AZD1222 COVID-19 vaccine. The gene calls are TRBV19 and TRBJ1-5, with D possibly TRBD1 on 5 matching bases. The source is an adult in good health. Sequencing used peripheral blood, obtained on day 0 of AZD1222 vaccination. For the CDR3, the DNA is TGTGCCAGTAGTACCAGGGTTAGTAACAATCAGCCCCAGCATTTT. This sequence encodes CASSTRVSNNQPQHF.